This T cell receptor beta chain was identified during a study of siplizumab effects on memory and regulatory T cells. Generated by immunoSEQ multiplex PCR, the TCRdb table keeps only in-frame clones and is missing some. The sample lists 100,000 or so clones; about 95% were seen once. The trim removed 6 bases at V and 5 bases at J, leaving 5 bases unmatched. CDR1 and CDR2 (germline): MNHEY, SMNVEV (reference sequence). The CDR3 length is 14 residues. This chain links TRBV27 with TRBJ2-5; TRBD2 matches at 11 bases. The clonotype originates from a human donor in good health. Sequenced input: non-Treg CD4+ T cells sorted from blood. The chain's CDR3 is CASRVAGGLETQYF. In nucleotides, the CDR3 is TGTGCCAGCAGGGTAGCGGGAGGGCTGGAGACCCAGTACTTC.